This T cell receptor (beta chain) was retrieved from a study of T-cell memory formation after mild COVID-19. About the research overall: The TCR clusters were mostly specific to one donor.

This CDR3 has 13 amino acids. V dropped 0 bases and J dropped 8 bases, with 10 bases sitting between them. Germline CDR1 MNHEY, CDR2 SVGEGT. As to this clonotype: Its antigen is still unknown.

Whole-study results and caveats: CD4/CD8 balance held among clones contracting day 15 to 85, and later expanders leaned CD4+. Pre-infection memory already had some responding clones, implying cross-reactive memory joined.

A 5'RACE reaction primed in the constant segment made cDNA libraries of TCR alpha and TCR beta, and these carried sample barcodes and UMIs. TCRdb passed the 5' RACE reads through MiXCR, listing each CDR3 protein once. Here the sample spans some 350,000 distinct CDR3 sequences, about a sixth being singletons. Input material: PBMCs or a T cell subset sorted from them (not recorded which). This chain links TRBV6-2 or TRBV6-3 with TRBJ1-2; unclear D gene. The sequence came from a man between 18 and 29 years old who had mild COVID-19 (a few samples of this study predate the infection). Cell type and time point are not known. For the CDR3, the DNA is TGTGCCAGCAGTTACTCGCCCGGGTTCGGCTACACCTTC. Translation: CASSYSPGFGYTF.